This T cell receptor (beta chain) was found in a study of T-cell reconstitution after alpha-beta-depleted transplantation in children. Between the trimmed V and J ends, which lost 8 bases and 8 bases, there was a span of 13 bases. The CDR3 extends over 12 amino acids. The germline CDR1 and CDR2 sequences are SNHLY and FYNNEI. This clonotype was seen a few times. Preparing the TCRbeta library involved the use of unique molecular identifiers. TCRdb itself ran the PCR reads through MiXCR, one entry per CDR3 protein. The table lists some 550,000 distinct CDR3 sequences, around 20% of them singletons. The V call is TRBV2, the J call TRBJ2-1; TRBD2 might be the D (5 bases). The receptor was derived from a human donor who donated a stem cell graft to a child with acute lymphoblastic leukemia. The source was PBMCs from the stem cell graft donor, collected from the stem cell graft. CDR3 bases: TGTGCCAGCCGGGGATTAACGGATGAGCAGTTCTTC. Translation gives CASRGLTDEQFF. The whole variable domain, remainder taken from reference TRBV2 and TRBJ2-1, is EPEVTQTPSHQVTQMGQEVILRCVPISNHLYFYWYRQILGQKVEFLVSFYNNEISEKSEIFDDQFSVERPDGSNFTLKIRSTKLEDSAMYFCASRGLTDEQFFGPGTRLTVL.